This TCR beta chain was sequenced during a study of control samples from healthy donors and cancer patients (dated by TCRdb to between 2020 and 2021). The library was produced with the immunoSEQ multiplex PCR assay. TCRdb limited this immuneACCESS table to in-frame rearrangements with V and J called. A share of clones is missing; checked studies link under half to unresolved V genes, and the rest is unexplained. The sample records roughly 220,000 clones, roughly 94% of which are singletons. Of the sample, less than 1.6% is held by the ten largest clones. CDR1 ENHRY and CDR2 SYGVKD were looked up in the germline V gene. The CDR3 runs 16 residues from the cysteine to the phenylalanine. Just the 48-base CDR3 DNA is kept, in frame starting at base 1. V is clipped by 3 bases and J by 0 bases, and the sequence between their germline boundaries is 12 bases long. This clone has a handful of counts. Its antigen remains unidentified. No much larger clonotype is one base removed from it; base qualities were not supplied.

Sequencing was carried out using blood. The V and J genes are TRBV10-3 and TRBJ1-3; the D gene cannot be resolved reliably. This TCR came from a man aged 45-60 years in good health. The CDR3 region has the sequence CAISDYTRSSGNTIYF. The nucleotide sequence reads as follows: TGTGCCATCAGTGACTATACAAGAAGCTCTGGAAACACCATATATTTT.